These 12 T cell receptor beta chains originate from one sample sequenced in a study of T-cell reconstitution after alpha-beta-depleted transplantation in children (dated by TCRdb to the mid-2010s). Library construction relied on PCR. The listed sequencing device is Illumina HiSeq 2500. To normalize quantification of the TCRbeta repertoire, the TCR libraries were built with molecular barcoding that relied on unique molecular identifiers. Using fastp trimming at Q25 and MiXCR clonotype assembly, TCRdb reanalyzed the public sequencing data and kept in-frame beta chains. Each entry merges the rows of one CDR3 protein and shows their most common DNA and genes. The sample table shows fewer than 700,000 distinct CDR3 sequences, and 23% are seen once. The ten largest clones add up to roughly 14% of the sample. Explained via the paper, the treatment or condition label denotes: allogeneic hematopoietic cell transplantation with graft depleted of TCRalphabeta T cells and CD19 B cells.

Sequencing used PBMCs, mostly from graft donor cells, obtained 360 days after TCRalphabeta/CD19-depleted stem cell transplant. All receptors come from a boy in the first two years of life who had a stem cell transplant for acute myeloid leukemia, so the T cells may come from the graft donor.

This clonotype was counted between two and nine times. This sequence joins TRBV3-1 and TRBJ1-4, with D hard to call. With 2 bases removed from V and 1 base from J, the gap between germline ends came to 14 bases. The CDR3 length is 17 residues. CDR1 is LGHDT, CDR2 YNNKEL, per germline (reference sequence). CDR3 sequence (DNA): TGTGCCAGCAGCCAATCGGCGGAATACAGAACTAATGAAAAACTGTTTTTT. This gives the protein CASSQSAEYRTNEKLFF.

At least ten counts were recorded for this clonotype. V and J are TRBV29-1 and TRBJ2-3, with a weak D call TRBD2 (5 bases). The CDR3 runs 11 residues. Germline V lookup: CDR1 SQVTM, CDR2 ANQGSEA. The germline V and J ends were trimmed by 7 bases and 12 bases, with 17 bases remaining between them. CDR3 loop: CSAVWGETQYF. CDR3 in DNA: TGCAGCGCTGTGTGGGGAGAAACTCAGTATTTT.

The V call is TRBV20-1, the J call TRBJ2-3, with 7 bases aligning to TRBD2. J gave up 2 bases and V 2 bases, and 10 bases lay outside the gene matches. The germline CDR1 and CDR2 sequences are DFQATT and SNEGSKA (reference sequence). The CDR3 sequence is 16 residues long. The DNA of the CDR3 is TGCAGTGCTAGACCCGGGACTACCTCTTTCACAGATACGCAGTATTTT. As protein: CSARPGTTSFTDTQYF.

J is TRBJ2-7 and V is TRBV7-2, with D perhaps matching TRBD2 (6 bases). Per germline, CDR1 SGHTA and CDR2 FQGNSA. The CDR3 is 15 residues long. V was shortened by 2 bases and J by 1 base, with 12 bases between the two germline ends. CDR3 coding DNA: TGTGCCAGCAGCTTAAGGTTCGGGGGTTCCTACGAGCAGTACTTC. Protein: CASSLRFGGSYEQYF. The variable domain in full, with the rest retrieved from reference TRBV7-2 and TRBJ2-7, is GAGVSQSPSNKVTEKGKDVELRCDPISGHTALYWYRQSLGQGLEFLIYFQGNSAPDKSGLPSDRFSAERTGGSVSTLTIQRTQQEDSAVYLCASSLRFGGSYEQYFGPGTRLTVT.

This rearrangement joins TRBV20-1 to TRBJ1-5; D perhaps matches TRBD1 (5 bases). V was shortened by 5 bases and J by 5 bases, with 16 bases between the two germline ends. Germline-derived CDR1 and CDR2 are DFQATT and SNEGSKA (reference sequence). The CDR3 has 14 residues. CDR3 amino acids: CSARSGIPHQPQHF. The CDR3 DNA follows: TGCAGTGCTCGCTCAGGGATCCCCCATCAGCCCCAGCATTTT.

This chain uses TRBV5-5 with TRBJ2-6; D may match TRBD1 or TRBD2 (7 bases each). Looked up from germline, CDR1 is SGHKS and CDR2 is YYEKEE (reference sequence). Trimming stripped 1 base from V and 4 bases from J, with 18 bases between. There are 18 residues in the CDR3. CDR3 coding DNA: TGTGCCAGCAGCTTGTGGGCACAGGGGACTACCGGGGCCAACGTCCTGACTTTC. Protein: CASSLWAQGTTGANVLTF.

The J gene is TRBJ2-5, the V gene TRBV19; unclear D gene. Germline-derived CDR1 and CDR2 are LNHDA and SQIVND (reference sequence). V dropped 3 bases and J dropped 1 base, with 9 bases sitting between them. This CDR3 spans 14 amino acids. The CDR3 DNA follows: TGTGCCAGTAGTATTGGCCTTATCCAAGAGACCCAGTACTTC. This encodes CASSIGLIQETQYF.

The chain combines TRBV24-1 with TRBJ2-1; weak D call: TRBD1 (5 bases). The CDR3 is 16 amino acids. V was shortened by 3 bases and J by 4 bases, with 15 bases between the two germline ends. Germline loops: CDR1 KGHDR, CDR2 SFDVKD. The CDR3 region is CATSDLQGTPYNEQFF. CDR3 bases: TGTGCCACCAGTGATCTTCAGGGCACCCCTTACAATGAGCAGTTCTTC.

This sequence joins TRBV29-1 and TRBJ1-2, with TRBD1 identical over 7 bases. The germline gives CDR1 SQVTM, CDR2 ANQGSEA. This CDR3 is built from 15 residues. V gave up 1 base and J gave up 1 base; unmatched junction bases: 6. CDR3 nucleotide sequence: TGCAGCGTTGAAGGCGGGGACAGCGATAACTATGGCTACACCTTC. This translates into CSVEGGDSDNYGYTF. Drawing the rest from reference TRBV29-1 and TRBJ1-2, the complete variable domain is SAVISQKPSRDICQRGTSLTIQCQVDSQVTMMFWYRQQPGQSLTLIATANQGSEATYESGFVIDKFPISRPNLTFSTLTVSNMSPEDSSIYLCSVEGGDSDNYGYTFGSGTRLTVV.

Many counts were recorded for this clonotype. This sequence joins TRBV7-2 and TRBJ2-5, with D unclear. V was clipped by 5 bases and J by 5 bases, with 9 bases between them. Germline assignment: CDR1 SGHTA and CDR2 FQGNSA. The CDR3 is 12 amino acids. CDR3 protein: CASSHTRETQYF. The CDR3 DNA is TGTGCCAGCAGCCATACGCGGGAGACCCAGTACTTC.

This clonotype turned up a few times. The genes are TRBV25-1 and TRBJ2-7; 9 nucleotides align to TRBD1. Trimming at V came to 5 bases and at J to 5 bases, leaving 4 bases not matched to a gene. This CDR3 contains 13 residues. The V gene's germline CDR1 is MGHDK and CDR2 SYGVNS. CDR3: CASSRQGVDEQYF. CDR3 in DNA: TGTGCCAGCAGTAGACAGGGGGTCGACGAGCAGTACTTC.

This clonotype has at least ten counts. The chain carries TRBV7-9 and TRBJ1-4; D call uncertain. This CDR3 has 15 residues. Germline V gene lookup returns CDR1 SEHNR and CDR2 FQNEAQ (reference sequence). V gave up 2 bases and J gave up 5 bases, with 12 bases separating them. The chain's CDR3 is CASSLRDRPNEKLFF. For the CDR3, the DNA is TGTGCCAGCAGCTTAAGGGATAGACCCAATGAAAAACTGTTTTTT.